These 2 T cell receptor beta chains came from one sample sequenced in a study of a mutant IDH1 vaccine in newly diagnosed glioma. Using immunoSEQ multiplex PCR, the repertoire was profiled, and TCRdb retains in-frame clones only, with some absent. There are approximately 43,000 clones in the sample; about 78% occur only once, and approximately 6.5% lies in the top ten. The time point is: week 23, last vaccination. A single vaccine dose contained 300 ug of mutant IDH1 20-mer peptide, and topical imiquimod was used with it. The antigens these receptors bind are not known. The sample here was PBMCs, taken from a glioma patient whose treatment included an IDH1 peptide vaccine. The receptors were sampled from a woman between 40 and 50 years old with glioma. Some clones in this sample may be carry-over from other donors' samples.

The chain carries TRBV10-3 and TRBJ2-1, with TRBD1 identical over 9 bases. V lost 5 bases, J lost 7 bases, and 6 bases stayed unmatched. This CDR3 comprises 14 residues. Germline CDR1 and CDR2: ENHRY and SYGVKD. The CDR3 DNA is TGTGCCATCAGTAATTCCGGGACAGGGAATGAGCAGTTCTTC. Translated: CAISNSGTGNEQFF.

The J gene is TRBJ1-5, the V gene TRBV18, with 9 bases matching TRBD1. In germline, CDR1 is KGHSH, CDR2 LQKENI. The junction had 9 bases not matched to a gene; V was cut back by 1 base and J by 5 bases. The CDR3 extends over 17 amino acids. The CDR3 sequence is CASSPQVSDRGYQPQHF. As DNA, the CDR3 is TGTGCCAGCTCACCACAGGTCTCAGACAGGGGGTATCAGCCCCAGCATTTT.